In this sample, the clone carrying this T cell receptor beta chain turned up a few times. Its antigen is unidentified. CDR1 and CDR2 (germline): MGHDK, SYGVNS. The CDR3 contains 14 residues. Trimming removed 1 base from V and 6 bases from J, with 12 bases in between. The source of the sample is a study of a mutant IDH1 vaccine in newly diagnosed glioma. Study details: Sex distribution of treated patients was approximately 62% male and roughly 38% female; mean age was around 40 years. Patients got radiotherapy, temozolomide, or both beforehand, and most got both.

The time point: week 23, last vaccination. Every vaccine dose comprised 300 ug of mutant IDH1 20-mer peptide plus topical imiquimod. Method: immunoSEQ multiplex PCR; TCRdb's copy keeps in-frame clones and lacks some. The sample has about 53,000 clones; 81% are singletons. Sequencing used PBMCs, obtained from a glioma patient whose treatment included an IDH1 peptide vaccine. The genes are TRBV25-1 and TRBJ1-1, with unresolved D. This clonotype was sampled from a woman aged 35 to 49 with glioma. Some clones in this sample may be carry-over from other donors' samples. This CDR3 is CASSEFTGPSEAFF. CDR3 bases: TGTGCCAGCAGTGAATTCACCGGACCATCTGAAGCTTTCTTT.